A single sample is the source of the 4 T cell receptor beta chains below, sequenced in a study of shared clonotypes between healthy human individuals. Positive CCR7 selection of CD45RO-negative cells yielded the naive CD8 cells, and terminally differentiated effector memory CD45RA+ cells were excluded. The table came from immunoSEQ multiplex PCR; TCRdb's copy has only in-frame clones and leaves some out. The sample consists of hundreds of thousands of clones, approximately 95% of them appearing once. Sequencing input: naive CD8+ T cells sorted from blood. The receptors here all came from a woman between 25 and 40 years old in good health.

This clone has just a few counts. The chain joins TRBV5-4 to TRBJ1-1; D unresolved. Germline V lookup: CDR1 SGHNT, CDR2 YYREEE (reference sequence). The CDR3 contains 14 residues. V was trimmed by 4 bases and J by 0 bases, leaving 10 bases between them. CDR3: CASSPSRVNTEAFF. The CDR3 coding sequence is TGTGCCAGCAGCCCAAGTCGAGTGAACACTGAAGCTTTCTTT.

The V and J genes are TRBV4-2 and TRBJ2-5; no clear D gene. Judging by the DNA end, TRBJ2-7 fits better; the J call may be wrong. The CDR3 is 14 amino acids. CDR1 and CDR2 from the germline V gene are LGHNA and YNFKEQ. The CDR3 here is CASSQDGVGYEQYF. Written as DNA, the CDR3 is TGTGCCAGCAGCCAAGATGGGGTGGGGTACGAGCAGTACTTC.

This chain joins TRBV10-3 and TRBJ1-3, with D possibly TRBD1 on 5 matching bases. Germline CDR1 is ENHRY and CDR2 is SYGVKD. V lost 6 bases, J lost 2 bases, and 17 bases lay in between. The CDR3 is made up of 16 amino acids. CDR3 in amino acids: CAIRGTGGTTGNTIYF. The DNA of the CDR3 is TGTGCCATCAGGGGGACGGGAGGCACAACTGGAAACACCATATATTTT.

This chain connects TRBV19 to TRBJ2-1; 11 bases are shared with TRBD2. Per the germline V gene, CDR1 is LNHDA and CDR2 is SQIVND (reference sequence). The J segment lost 0 bases and the V segment lost 3 bases, leaving 7 bases of the junction unmatched. The CDR3 loop spans 18 amino acids. The CDR3 DNA follows: TGTGCCAGTAGTATGACTAGCGGGGTACCCAGCTCCTACAATGAGCAGTTCTTC. Translation gives CASSMTSGVPSSYNEQFF.